Here is one T cell receptor (beta chain) with its context. Different DNA sequences within this sample yield the same CDR3. This sample stems from a study of shared clonotypes between healthy human individuals. Generated by immunoSEQ multiplex PCR, the TCRdb table keeps only in-frame clones and is missing some. The sample yields more than 2 million clones, roughly 94% seen once. V gave up 6 bases and J gave up 7 bases; unmatched junction bases: 6. The CDR3 has 14 amino acids. CDR1 is SNHLY, CDR2 FYNNEI, per germline. The chain recombines TRBV2 with TRBJ1-6, with 7 bases identical to TRBD1. The source is a man aged 18 to 29 in good health. The sequenced material came from naive CD4+ T cells sorted from blood. Subset given: CD45RA+ positively selected. As DNA, the CDR3 is TGTGCCAGCAGCGACAGGGTGGGGAATTCACCCCTCCACTTT. It codes for CASSDRVGNSPLHF.